These T cell receptor beta chains were read from a single sample in a study of shared clonotypes between healthy human individuals. The data were produced by immunoSEQ multiplex PCR, yet TCRdb's version contains in-frame clones alone and is incomplete. The repertoire consists of hundreds of thousands of clones, with around 79% occurring once and the leading ten covering roughly an eighth. Sequencing was performed on PBMCs. Receptor source: a woman aged 35 to 49 in good health. Some clones in this sample may be carry-over from other donors' samples. The CDR3 runs from the conserved cysteine through the conserved F or W.

len,j_gene,v_gene,CDR3aa
14,TRBJ2-7,TRBV19,CASSVQGASYEQYF
15,TRBJ2-2,TRBV18,CASSPLTFEAGELFF
15,TRBJ2-5,TRBV4-3,CASSQGGRYQETQYF
13,TRBJ1-1,TRBV7-2,CASSLAGQSEAFF
14,TRBJ2-1,TRBV30,CAWSPGVAGVEQFF
14,TRBJ1-1,TRBV5-6,CASSLTGMNTEAFF
13,TRBJ2-7,TRBV6-1,CASSEPTSYEQYF
16,TRBJ2-7,TRBV19,CASSIRGQGAYYEQYF
16,TRBJ2-3,TRBV5-6,CASSAVSSGGTDTQYF
13,TRBJ1-5,TRBV6-6,CASSRGLNQPQHF
15,TRBJ1-5,TRBV19,CASSTSGGVNQPQHF
15,TRBJ1-3,TRBV6-1,CASSEGLYSGNTIYF
13,TRBJ1-2,TRBV6-5,CASSRTGDYGYTF
14,TRBJ2-7,TRBV19,CASSARGGSYEQYF
16,TRBJ2-7,TRBV2,CASSERGREAMSEQYF
15,TRBJ2-1,TRBV7-9,CASSLALTSADEQFF
14,TRBJ2-5,TRBV11-2,CASSFRDYQETQYF
13,TRBJ2-7,TRBV29-1,CSVKAGDTYEQYF
14,TRBJ2-1,TRBV6-1,CASSGLDSGNEQFF
13,TRBJ1-1,TRBV2,CASSQTSQGAAFF
15,TRBJ2-5,TRBV18,CASSPPGGGQETQYF
15,TRBJ1-5,TRBV9,CASSEGGGNNQPQHF
14,TRBJ1-2,TRBV15,CATSRTGSNYGYTF
15,TRBJ2-7,TRBV4-1,CASSQGDPAPYEQYF
15,TRBJ2-2,TRBV11-2,CASSGDAANTGELFF
14,TRBJ2-1,TRBV11-2,CASSLFGGTYEQFF
13,TRBJ1-2,TRBV7-2,CASSVTGLYGYTF
13,TRBJ2-7,TRBV14,CASSQDRLAGEYF
13,TRBJ2-5,TRBV5-4,CASSSSGGETQYF
14,TRBJ1-2,TRBV2,CASSEAGRVGGYTF
15,TRBJ2-7,TRBV7-8,CASSPRDSNSYEQYF
15,TRBJ1-5,TRBV6-1,CASSEPAQFNQPQHF
14,TRBJ1-1,TRBV5-1,CASSLLGTNTEAFF
11,TRBJ1-1,TRBV20-1,CSAIGNTEAFF
14,TRBJ2-7,TRBV6-1,CASSESGRVYEQYF
16,TRBJ2-2,TRBV11-2,CASSLKPAANTGELFF